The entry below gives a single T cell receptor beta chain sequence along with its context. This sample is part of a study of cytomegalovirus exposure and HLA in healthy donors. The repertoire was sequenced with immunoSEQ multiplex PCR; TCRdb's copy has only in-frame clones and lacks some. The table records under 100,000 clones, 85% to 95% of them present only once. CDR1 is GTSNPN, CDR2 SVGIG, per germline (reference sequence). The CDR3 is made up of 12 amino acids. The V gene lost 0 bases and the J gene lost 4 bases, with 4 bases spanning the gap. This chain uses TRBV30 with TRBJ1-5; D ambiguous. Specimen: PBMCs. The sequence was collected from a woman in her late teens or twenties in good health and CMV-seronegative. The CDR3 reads CAWSVQNQPQHF. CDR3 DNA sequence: TGTGCCTGGAGTGTACAGAATCAGCCCCAGCATTTT.